One sample yielded the 3 T cell receptor beta chains listed below, sequenced in a study of shared clonotypes between healthy human individuals. Profiled with immunoSEQ multiplex PCR; TCRdb holds only in-frame clones, not every one. Of about 2.4 million clones listed, 85% to 95% are singletons. Input material: naive CD4+ T cells sorted from blood. The subset here: CD45RA+ positively selected. These receptors originate from a man younger than 35 in good health.

The V call is TRBV11-2, the J call TRBJ2-3, with 9 bases lining up with TRBD2. Trimming removed 7 bases from V and 2 bases from J; junction bases left unmatched: 13. This CDR3 has 17 residues. In germline, CDR1 is SGHAT, CDR2 FQNNGV. The CDR3 region is CASTPGVSGRNTDTQYF. In DNA form, the CDR3 reads TGTGCCAGCACCCCGGGCGTTAGCGGGAGAAACACAGATACGCAGTATTTT.

The chain couples TRBV9 to TRBJ2-7; D is possibly TRBD2 (5 bases). The V and J ends lost 0 bases and 6 bases respectively, with 13 bases between them. Germline loops: CDR1 SGDLS, CDR2 YYNGEE. The CDR3 runs 14 residues. This CDR3 reads CASSVDGLSGEQYF. The CDR3 coding sequence is TGTGCCAGCAGCGTAGACGGACTCTCAGGCGAGCAGTACTTC.

The chain recombines TRBV28 with TRBJ2-1, with 11 bases fitting TRBD2. The length of the CDR3 is 15 residues. V shed 6 bases, J shed 6 bases, and the junction held 7 bases outside the gene matches. Germline CDR1 and CDR2: MDHEN and SYDVKM. DNA of the CDR3: TGTGCCAGCAGCCTTAGCGGGGGGGCTCTCAATGAGCAGTTCTTC. Its protein is CASSLSGGALNEQFF.